The rows below give T cell receptor beta chains drawn from one sample of a study of T cell responses to AZD1222 COVID-19 vaccine. The protocol was immunoSEQ multiplex PCR, while the TCRdb copy is restricted to in-frame clones and leaves out a portion. The repertoire holds about 130,000 clones, roughly 90% seen once, with around 5.3% in the top ten. Sequencing used peripheral blood, obtained 28 days after the second AZD1222 dose. These receptors all come from an adult who received the AZD1222 COVID-19 vaccine. Both conserved end residues are part of each CDR3. D genes are given only for firm matches. Some rows have no size entry. The others give once, few or many, or a class for an expanded clone.

>TRBJ1-4|-|TRBV19|-
TGTGCCAGTAGTACCATGCAGGGGCTGAATGAAAAACTGTTTTTT
CASSTMQGLNEKLFF
>TRBJ2-7|-|TRBV11-2|-
TGTGCCAGCAGCTTAGGCGGACAGAGCTACGAGCAGTACTTC
CASSLGGQSYEQYF
>TRBJ1-5|few|TRBV5-1|-
TGCGCCAGCAGCTTGGGGGGAGGCAATCAGCCCCAGCATTTT
CASSLGGGNQPQHF
>TRBJ2-7|-|TRBV7-9|-
TGTGCCAGCAGCTTAGAGGGACACCTATACGAGCAGTACTTC
CASSLEGHLYEQYF
>TRBJ1-6|-|TRBV6-5|-
TGTGCCAGCAGTTACTCGGGCAATCGTCCACCCCTCCACTTT
CASSYSGNRPPLHF
>TRBJ2-1|-|TRBV7-2|-
TGTGCCAGCAGCTTAAACCGGGGGGCAGTTTACAATGAGCAGTTCTTC
CASSLNRGAVYNEQFF
>TRBJ1-2|-|TRBV4-1|-
TGCGCCAGCAGCCTCCCGAACGGTAACTATGGCTACACCTTC
CASSLPNGNYGYTF
>TRBJ1-1|-|TRBV7-9|-
TGTGCCAGCAGATCTCGGACAGATTTGAACACTGAAGCTTTCTTT
CASRSRTDLNTEAFF
>TRBJ2-1|few|TRBV28|TRBD2
TGTGCCAGCAGACTAGCGGGAGCCAATGAGCAGTTCTTC
CASRLAGANEQFF
>TRBJ2-7|-|TRBV9|TRBD2
TGTGCCAGCAGCGTAGATTTGGGACTACCCTACGAGCAGTACTTC
CASSVDLGLPYEQYF
>TRBJ1-6|-|TRBV27|-
TGTGCCAGCAGTTTAGACGGGACACTATATAATTCACCCCTCCACTTT
CASSLDGTLYNSPLHF
>TRBJ1-2|-|TRBV2|-
TGTGCCAGCAGTTCAGTGCGGGGGCCGGAGCTTGGCTACACCTTC
CASSSVRGPELGYTF
>TRBJ2-3|once|TRBV5-5|TRBD2
TGTGCCAGCAGCCCTACGCGACTAGCGTACACAGATACGCAGTATTTT
CASSPTRLAYTDTQYF
>TRBJ1-5|-|TRBV6-5|TRBD1
TGTGCCACCCTAGACAGGGGCCCTCAGCCCCAGCATTTT
CATLDRGPQPQHF
>TRBJ2-1|-|TRBV7-6|-
TGTGCCAGCAGCTTAACCGGGACCGGGGGATACAATGAGCAGTTCTTC
CASSLTGTGGYNEQFF
>TRBJ1-2|-|TRBV19|-
TGTGCCAGTAGTATACAGGCAGCCTATGGCTACACCTTC
CASSIQAAYGYTF
>TRBJ1-2|-|TRBV6-5|-
TGTGCCAGCACCCCTATGGGGGGGCAGGGCTACACCTTC
CASTPMGGQGYTF
>TRBJ1-2|-|TRBV27|-
TGTGCCAGCAGTCCGAGGGTGGACTATGGCTACACCTTC
CASSPRVDYGYTF
>TRBJ2-6|-|TRBV5-1|-
TGCGCCAGCAGCTTGGTCGGGACACCGGGGGCCAACGTCCTGACTTTC
CASSLVGTPGANVLTF
>TRBJ1-1|-|TRBV7-9|-
TGTGCCAGCAGCCGGCGGACGGAGAACACTGAAGCTTTCTTT
CASSRRTENTEAFF
>TRBJ1-2|-|TRBV2|-
TGTGCCAGCATCCCGATGGACGGTTCTTATGGCTACACCTTC
CASIPMDGSYGYTF
>TRBJ2-7|few|TRBV6-2/TRBV6-3|-
TGTGCCAGCAGTCTATGGGGTAACTCCTACGAGCAGTACTTC
CASSLWGNSYEQYF
>TRBJ2-1|-|TRBV6-2/TRBV6-3|TRBD2
TGTGCCAGCAGTTACCCTTTGGGGGGGTCCTACAATGAGCAGTTCTTC
CASSYPLGGSYNEQFF
>TRBJ2-7|-|TRBV28|-
TGTGCCAGCAGTTCTTCCGACCGGGAGCAGTACTTC
CASSSSDREQYF
>TRBJ2-1|-|TRBV18|TRBD2
TGTGCCAGCTCAGGGGAGCGGGAAAGCAATGAGCAGTTCTTC
CASSGERESNEQFF
>TRBJ1-1|-|TRBV29-1|-
TGCAGCGTTACAGAAGGTGGGGGAACGACTGAAGCTTTCTTT
CSVTEGGGTTEAFF